A selection of T cell receptor beta chains follows, all from one sample in a study of radiotherapy plus CTLA-4 blockade in lung cancer. Profiling relied on immunoSEQ multiplex PCR, and the TCRdb table lists in-frame clones only, not all of them. Here the sample spans about 110,000 clones, more than 75% being singletons. The sequencing used peripheral blood, collected from a patient treated with radiotherapy plus ipilimumab. The source of these receptors is a human donor with non-small cell lung cancer that progressed on radiotherapy plus ipilimumab. Some clones in this sample may be carry-over from other donors' samples. Both conserved end residues are part of each CDR3. The order of the fields is J gene, D gene, V gene, clone size, CDR3 protein, CDR3 DNA. The D gene is left open where the match is weak. Rows give clone size only sometimes, using once, few, many, or a class for an expanded clone.

TRBJ2-7 TRBD1 TRBV9 NA CASSVDPGTGVLEQYF TGTGCCAGCAGCGTAGATCCCGGGACAGGGGTCCTCGAGCAGTACTTC
TRBJ1-5 NA TRBV7-9 once CASSLGAGRGDQPQHF TGTGCCAGCAGCTTAGGGGCAGGGAGAGGGGATCAGCCCCAGCATTTT
TRBJ2-3 TRBD2 TRBV7-2 NA CASSLELGTSGGAYTQYF TGTGCCAGCAGCTTAGAATTGGGCACTAGCGGGGGGGCTTATACGCAGTATTTT
TRBJ2-6 TRBD1 TRBV7-3 few CASSWTGDGANVLTF TGTGCCAGCAGCTGGACAGGGGATGGGGCCAACGTCCTGACTTTC
TRBJ2-5 NA TRBV2 few CASSGATQYF TGTGCCAGCAGCGGAGCGACCCAGTACTTC
TRBJ1-2 NA TRBV27 NA CASARGAFNYGYTF TGTGCCAGCGCACGAGGGGCGTTTAACTATGGCTACACCTTC
TRBJ1-2 TRBD1 TRBV7-9 NA CASSFAGGQGRNGYTF TGTGCCAGCAGCTTCGCGGGGGGACAGGGAAGGAACGGCTACACCTTC
TRBJ1-2 NA TRBV2 NA CASSERQIRGYTF TGTGCCAGCAGTGAACGACAGATAAGGGGCTACACCTTC
TRBJ2-1 NA TRBV11-2 NA CASSLLALDNEQFF TGTGCCAGCAGCTTGCTAGCGCTTGACAATGAGCAGTTCTTC
TRBJ2-5 TRBD1 TRBV7-2 NA CASSLRNTGGETQYF TGTGCCAGCAGCTTGCGGAATACAGGGGGAGAGACCCAGTACTTC
TRBJ1-2 NA TRBV4-1 NA CASSHLTGRNYGYTF TGCGCCAGCAGCCATTTGACGGGACGGAACTATGGCTACACCTTC
TRBJ1-2 NA TRBV19 NA CASSISGQYGYTF TGTGCCAGTAGTATAAGTGGACAGTATGGCTACACCTTC
TRBJ1-5 NA TRBV7-8 NA CASSRGQINQPQHF TGTGCCAGCAGCCGGGGGCAGATAAATCAGCCCCAGCATTTT
TRBJ1-5 NA TRBV2 NA CASNQGIVEPQHF TGTGCCAGCAACCAGGGTATAGTTGAGCCCCAGCATTTT
TRBJ1-1 NA TRBV5-3 NA CARSWGGEAFF TGTGCCAGAAGCTGGGGAGGGGAAGCTTTCTTT
TRBJ2-3 NA TRBV29-1 NA CSVDGAAGPTDTQYF TGCAGCGTTGATGGAGCGGCGGGGCCTACAGATACGCAGTATTTT
TRBJ2-1 NA TRBV5-4 NA CASSLQGVFPSSYNEQFF TGTGCCAGCAGCCTACAGGGTGTCTTTCCGAGCTCCTACAATGAGCAGTTCTTC
TRBJ2-5 NA TRBV9 NA CASSPNQETQYF TGTGCCAGCAGCCCAAACCAAGAGACCCAGTACTTC
TRBJ2-6 TRBD2 TRBV19 NA CASNTKPPSGGSAAGANVLTF TGTGCCAGTAATACTAAACCGCCTAGCGGGGGGTCGGCAGCTGGGGCCAACGTCCTGACTTTC
TRBJ1-5 NA TRBV20-1 once CSAKGNQPQHF TGCAGTGCTAAAGGAAATCAGCCCCAGCATTTT
TRBJ2-1 TRBD2 TRBV5-1 NA CASSPRLAAGAYNEQFF TGCGCCAGCAGCCCCCGACTAGCAGCGGGGGCCTACAATGAGCAGTTCTTC
TRBJ2-5 NA TRBV7-3 few CASSPTGLQETQYF TGTGCCAGCAGCCCAACCGGACTCCAAGAGACCCAGTACTTC
TRBJ1-1 NA TRBV6-5 once CASSYSTGVDTEAFF TGTGCCAGCAGTTACTCGACTGGGGTGGACACTGAAGCTTTCTTT
TRBJ1-5 NA TRBV9 once CASSVEGGAPTSNQPQHF TGTGCCAGCAGCGTAGAGGGAGGGGCACCCACTAGCAATCAGCCCCAGCATTTT
TRBJ1-4 TRBD1 TRBV5-8 NA CASSLGRTGRNEKLFF TGTGCCAGCAGCTTGGGGCGGACAGGGAGAAATGAAAAACTGTTTTTT
TRBJ2-2 NA TRBV9 NA CASSFSEQSTGELFF TGTGCCAGCAGCTTTAGCGAGCAATCGACCGGGGAGCTGTTTTTT
TRBJ2-3 NA TRBV5-1 NA CASWRGRSTDTQYF TGCGCCAGCTGGCGGGGTCGTAGCACAGATACGCAGTATTTT
TRBJ1-3 TRBD1 TRBV30 NA CAWTTGGSLGNTIYF TGTGCCTGGACAACAGGGGGGTCCCTTGGAAACACCATATATTTT
TRBJ1-1 NA TRBV7-3 NA CASRQNDYTTEAFF TGTGCCAGCAGGCAAAATGATTACACGACAGAAGCTTTCTTT
TRBJ2-3 NA TRBV7-3 NA CASSQGTDTQYF TGTGCCAGCAGCCAGGGGACAGATACGCAGTATTTT